These T cell receptor beta chains were read from a single sample in a study of T cells after yellow fever vaccination. TCRdb re-analysed the 5' RACE reads in MiXCR, keeping a single row per CDR3 protein. The table records about 74,000 distinct CDR3 sequences, approximately 7.7% of them present only once. Material: CD8+ T cells sorted from PBMCs, obtained 4 to 5 days after the first yellow fever vaccination. These TCRs come from a young man who received the YFV17D yellow fever vaccine. Both conserved end residues are trimmed from each CDR3. D genes are given only for firm matches. Where a row states a size, it is once, few, many or the class of an expanded clone; other rows omit it.

D,J,size,V,CDR3
TRBD2,TRBJ2-5,few,TRBV20-1,SARGPGASGPQETQY
NA,TRBJ2-1,many,TRBV12-3/TRBV12-4,ASSLTWSEENEQF
TRBD1,TRBJ2-7,NA,TRBV7-6,ASSWRTGDYEQY
NA,TRBJ2-5,many,TRBV18,ASSQPPQETQY
NA,TRBJ2-2,many,TRBV5-5,ASSLASPAGELF
TRBD1,TRBJ2-1,many,TRBV5-1,ASGTHPGQGSNEQF
NA,TRBJ1-3,NA,TRBV6-1,ASSEMSSGNTIY
TRBD2,TRBJ2-2,NA,TRBV4-2,ASSQSWTSGEFNTGELF
TRBD1,TRBJ1-1,NA,TRBV19,ASNAGGLAEAF
TRBD1,TRBJ1-1,few,TRBV2,ASSMPRGGGDTEAF
NA,TRBJ2-3,few,TRBV20-1,SASGTPISGY
NA,TRBJ1-1,few,TRBV13,ASSFPGRTEAF
NA,TRBJ1-5,few,TRBV27,ASSFGGGQPQH
NA,TRBJ2-1,many,TRBV11-2,ASSPVGDILA
TRBD2,TRBJ2-3,NA,TRBV11-2,ASSLDGLAGLPSEGTDTQY
TRBD2,TRBJ2-3,many,TRBV10-3,AISRIAGGPTDTQY
TRBD2,TRBJ2-6,few,TRBV11-2,ASGEGSSGANVLT
TRBD1,TRBJ2-3,few,TRBV6-1,ASIKQGAHTDTQY
NA,TRBJ2-7,few,TRBV6-1,ASTRARVLSSYEQY
NA,TRBJ1-6,few,TRBV5-1,ASSLEQSSYNSPLH
TRBD2,TRBJ2-2,NA,TRBV7-9,ASSAYLAVNTGELF
NA,TRBJ2-3,few,TRBV5-4,ASSLYGGDQDTQY
TRBD2,TRBJ2-5,few,TRBV24-1,ATSDSGGGETQY
TRBD1,TRBJ2-2,many,TRBV4-1,ASRGQGYTGELF
TRBD2,TRBJ2-1,many,TRBV11-2,ASSPGGKNEQF
NA,TRBJ2-2,NA,TRBV7-9,ASRNLQGDTGELF
TRBD2,TRBJ2-3,many,TRBV6-2/TRBV6-3,ASSSGLAATDTQY
TRBD1,TRBJ2-7,few,TRBV27,ASSSRQGPPVGQY
NA,TRBJ2-1,many,TRBV6-1,ASREGASSYNEQF
NA,TRBJ1-6,NA,TRBV7-8,ASSRDRGGSPLH
TRBD1,TRBJ2-7,few,TRBV19,ASSAGQGDSYEQY
NA,TRBJ1-5,many,TRBV12-3/TRBV12-4,ASSGGEVGGQPQH
NA,TRBJ2-1,many,TRBV7-9,ASIPSSYNEQF
NA,TRBJ2-2,few,TRBV2,AGEADTGELF
TRBD1,TRBJ1-3,many,TRBV29-1,SVQTTGLGNTIY
NA,TRBJ2-1,few,TRBV7-8,ASSLISYNEQF
NA,TRBJ2-3,NA,TRBV6-5,ASSYGQPGDTQY
NA,TRBJ2-3,NA,TRBV27,ASSFREFADTQY
TRBD2,TRBJ2-2,many,TRBV13,ASSWLADTGELF
NA,TRBJ2-7,many,TRBV7-2,ASSPFGNPYEQY
TRBD2,TRBJ2-2,many,TRBV5-1,ASSLGPLTSGGSTGELF
NA,TRBJ2-7,few,TRBV2,ASRDANANREQY
NA,TRBJ2-2,many,TRBV4-2,ASSQDRGGELF
TRBD1,TRBJ2-3,NA,TRBV12-3/TRBV12-4,ASSSYGTDPQY
NA,TRBJ2-5,few,TRBV11-2,ASSALWDEEETQY
NA,TRBJ1-1,many,TRBV13,ASSQSRYTEAF
NA,TRBJ2-2,few,TRBV15,ATSTGRGTGELF